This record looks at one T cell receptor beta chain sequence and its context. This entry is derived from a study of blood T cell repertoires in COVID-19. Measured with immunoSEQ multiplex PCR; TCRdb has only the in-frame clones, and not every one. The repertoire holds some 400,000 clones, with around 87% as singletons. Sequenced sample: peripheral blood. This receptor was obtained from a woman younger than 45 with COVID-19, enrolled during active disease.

The CDR3 sequence is CASTLDRVDWELFF. The CDR3 nucleotides are TGTGCCAGCACCCTGGACAGGGTCGATTGGGAGCTGTTTTTT. V and J are TRBV7-9 and TRBJ2-2, with 8 bases lining up with TRBD1. The junction had 10 bases not matched to a gene; V was cut back by 7 bases and J by 9 bases. The germline gives CDR1 SEHNR, CDR2 FQNEAQ (reference sequence). The CDR3 sequence is 14 residues long.